This is a list of T cell receptor beta chains from one sample in a study of blood T cells in healthy people across ages. TCRdb called the 5' RACE reads again in MiXCR, with one record for every CDR3 protein. Of around 1.7 million distinct CDR3 sequences in the sample, 28% were seen once. The specimen sequenced was blood. The source is a woman aged 30 to 39 in good health. The conserved cysteine and the conserved F or W are not part of the CDR3 here. The order of the fields is J gene, V gene, CDR3 protein.

TRBJ2-1 | TRBV6-5 | ASSYKGEGYNEQF
TRBJ2-1 | TRBV20-1 | SASRVRGGQNEQF
TRBJ2-3 | TRBV20-1 | SARSDLGTDTQY
TRBJ2-5 | TRBV5-1 | ASSFGSGLGETQY
TRBJ1-1 | TRBV12-3/TRBV12-4 | ASSEGNTEAF
TRBJ2-2 | TRBV18 | ASSPESRVNTGELF
NA | TRBV30 | ACTGGYYEQY
TRBJ2-3 | TRBV9 | AGSPWGGNADTQY
TRBJ1-1 | TRBV10-3 | AIKGARAEAF
TRBJ2-5 | TRBV6-1 | ASSEVGREETQY
TRBJ1-5 | TRBV16 | ASSQPGGGSNQPQH
TRBJ2-5 | TRBV7-8 | ASSLVTSGGEETQY
TRBJ2-3 | TRBV20-1 | SARDPGQALGTDTQY
TRBJ2-7 | TRBV7-9 | AVILDSRTYEQY
TRBJ1-5 | TRBV28 | ASSLEIGPQH
TRBJ1-4 | TRBV12-3/TRBV12-4 | ASSRQGAREKLF
TRBJ2-1 | TRBV5-1 | ASSFSSGRGDEQF
TRBJ2-3 | TRBV5-1 | ASSHRDRGPKGDTQY
TRBJ2-1 | TRBV10-3 | AISEVTRGLNNEQF
TRBJ2-6 | TRBV2 | ASTRPGRPSSGANVLT
TRBJ1-1 | TRBV12-3/TRBV12-4 | ASSLYQGATDAF
TRBJ2-3 | TRBV27 | VSGRTDTQY